This TCR beta chain was documented in a study of STAT5B mutations in CD4+ large granular lymphocyte leukemia. Study in general: Healthy donors showed HLA-associated enrichment of the CDR3 'QG' motif. General observations from the study: Approximately 25% of private leukemic clonotypes occurred rarely in other patients' non-leukemic repertoires. TRBV06-family usage was enriched in top patient clones (8/27) versus controls (2/35).

The CDR3 contains 15 residues. Germline CDR1 MGHDK, CDR2 SYGVNS. The junction had 6 bases not matched to a gene; V was cut back by 4 bases and J by 1 base. Profiling relied on immunoSEQ multiplex PCR, and the TCRdb table lists in-frame clones only, not all of them. The sample comprises about 30,000 clones, 78% of which are singletons, and just over 2.5% rests with the top ten. For this clone: The antigen is not known.

Sequences were obtained from CD4+ T cells from blood buffy coats. The receptor was derived from a human donor in good health. The J gene is TRBJ2-5, the V gene TRBV25-1; 7 nucleotides match TRBD2. CDR3 bases: TGTGCCAGCAGTGGGCGGGGGTCAGTCCAAGAGACCCAGTACTTC. It is translated as CASSGRGSVQETQYF.